Here is one T cell receptor beta chain with its context. Its binding antigen is unknown. Qualities for individual bases were not recorded, and no much larger clone is one base off. The CDR3 goes from the cysteine to the phenylalanine over 14 residues. The only DNA kept is the CDR3, 42 bases in frame from the first base. V and J are truncated by 0 bases and 3 bases respectively, leaving an intervening sequence of 8 bases. From a lookup of the germline V gene, CDR1 and CDR2 are SGHRS and YFSETQ. Read against the paper, the sample's time point label means: individuals recovered from natural SARS-CoV-2 infection. The immunoSEQ Assay was used to sequence TCRbeta CDR3 regions. After extraction, genomic DNA underwent amplification by bias-controlled multiplex PCR, followed by high-throughput sequencing. In the original analysis: Collapsing and filtering of sequences were performed to quantify the absolute abundance of each unique TCRbeta CDR3 region. T cell fraction was estimated by normalizing TCRbeta template counts to usable DNA, which was measured by amplifying reference genes present in all nucleated cells. Repertoire TCRs were annotated as SARS-CoV-2-specific by exact matching of V gene, CDR3 amino acid sequence and J gene to a known reactive TCR set. The reference SARS-CoV-2 TCR set came from MIRA and was filtered for enrichment in COVID-19-positive ImmuneCODE repertoires, removing public or cross-reactive TCRs. Based on the MIRA antigens, annotated TCRs were further analysed at the level of specific ORF or position within ORF. Depth was the summed frequency of annotated unique rearrangements, while breadth was defined as annotated unique rearrangements over total unique productive rearrangements. Two-sided Wilcoxon rank-sum tests were used to compare TCR breadth between groups. This is the immuneACCESS table as TCRdb keeps it, with only in-frame sequences that have V and J called. A part of the clones is gone; compared with another copy, unresolved V genes explain less than half, and the rest is unexplained. That table is the source of V, J and clone size, and D and trimming were worked out from the DNA. This sample is represented by over 6,000 clones; roughly 84% of them were singletons. Clones ranked in the top ten supply 25% to 35% of the sample.

This record comes from a study of Ad26.COV2.S vaccination and SARS-CoV-2 variants (dated by TCRdb to the early 2020s). About the full investigation: TCRbeta repertoire sequencing was used to assess the specificity and breadth of SARS-CoV-2-reactive T cell receptors after Ad26.COV2.S vaccination. A total of roughly 30 samples were included in the TCR-sequenced set, comprising roughly 19 Ad26.COV2.S vaccine recipients, 5 placebo recipients and 8 SARS-CoV-2 convalescent individuals. What the research found in general, with its limitations: It was noted by the authors that total T cell responses may have been underestimated by the TCR breadth and depth analyses. Compared with placebo recipients, Ad26.COV2.S recipients showed higher spike-specific TCR breadth (P = 0.0014). Comparable non-spike TCR breadth was observed between vaccine and placebo recipients, consistent with only spike being contained in the vaccine. Substantial breadth of spike-specific CD8+ and CD4+ T cell responses was reported after vaccination.

This TCR came from a human donor who had recovered from COVID-19. The chain is assembled from TRBV5-1 and TRBJ2-3, with no D gene named confidently. Specimen: peripheral blood, collected after recovery from COVID-19. The DNA is as follows: TGCGCCAGCAGCTTGGCGGGCGTGACAGATACGCAGTATTTT. Translated, this gives CASSLAGVTDTQYF.